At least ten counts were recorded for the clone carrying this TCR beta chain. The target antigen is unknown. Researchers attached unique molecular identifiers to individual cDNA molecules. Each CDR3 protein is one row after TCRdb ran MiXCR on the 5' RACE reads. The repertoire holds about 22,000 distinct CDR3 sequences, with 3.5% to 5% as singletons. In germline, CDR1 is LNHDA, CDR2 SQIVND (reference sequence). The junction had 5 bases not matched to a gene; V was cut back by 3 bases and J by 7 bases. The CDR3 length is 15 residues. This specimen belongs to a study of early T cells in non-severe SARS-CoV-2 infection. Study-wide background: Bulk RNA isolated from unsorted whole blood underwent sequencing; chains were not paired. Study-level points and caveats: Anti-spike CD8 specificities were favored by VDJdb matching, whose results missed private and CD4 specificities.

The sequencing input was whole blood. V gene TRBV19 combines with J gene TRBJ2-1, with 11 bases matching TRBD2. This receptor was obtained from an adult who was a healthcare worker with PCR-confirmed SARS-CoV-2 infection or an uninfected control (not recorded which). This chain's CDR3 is CASSMLAGGGNEQFF. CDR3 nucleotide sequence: TGTGCCAGTAGTATGCTAGCGGGGGGAGGGAATGAGCAGTTCTTC. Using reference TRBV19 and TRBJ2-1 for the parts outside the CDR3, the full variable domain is DGGITQSPKYLFRKEGQNVTLSCEQNLNHDAMYWYRQDPGQGLRLIYYSQIVNDFQKGDIAEGYSVSREKKESFPLTVTSAQKNPTAFYLCASSMLAGGGNEQFFGPGTRLTVL.